This T cell receptor (beta chain) was documented in a study of CD8 T cells in Susac syndrome. The CDR3 loop spans 15 amino acids. V gave up 3 bases and J gave up 4 bases; unmatched junction bases: 6. CDR1 is LNHDA, CDR2 SQIVND, per germline (reference sequence). An amount of RNA that ranged from about 0.45 to 1 ug was reverse transcribed with random hexamers. TCRdb itself ran the immunoSEQ multiplex PCR reads through MiXCR, one entry per CDR3 protein. The table shows some 450,000 distinct CDR3 sequences, with 75% to 90% occurring only once. The sequencing input was CD8+ T cells from PBMCs. The gene calls are TRBV19 and TRBJ2-1; 7 bases are shared with TRBD2. This receptor was taken from a human donor with multiple sclerosis. The CDR3 protein is CASSIRDYPYNEQFF. The DNA of the CDR3 is TGTGCCAGTAGTATCAGGGACTACCCATACAATGAGCAGTTCTTC.